One and the same sample provided the 28 T cell receptor beta chains below, sequenced in a study of technical replicates of blood from a few donors. The protocol was immunoSEQ multiplex PCR, while the TCRdb copy is restricted to in-frame clones and leaves out a portion. The sample has roughly 80,000 clones; approximately 90% are singletons. Material: T cells isolated from PBMCs. These receptors came from a human donor in good health.

The chain links TRBV10-3 to TRBJ2-2; D not certain. CDR1 is ENHRY and CDR2 is SYGVKD in the germline V gene. Trimming removed 8 bases at V and 5 bases at J, with 12 bases between. The CDR3 consists of 13 residues. The CDR3 is CAILSHLTGELFF. The CDR3 DNA sequence: TGTGCCATCCTTTCCCACTTAACCGGGGAGCTGTTTTTT.

The chain couples TRBV10-3 to TRBJ2-3, with 11 positions matching TRBD2. V was clipped by 8 bases and J by 7 bases; unmatched bases: 5. Germline CDR1 reads ENHRY; CDR2 reads SYGVKD. The CDR3 has 13 residues. CDR3 residues: CAIATSGSNTQYF. In DNA, the CDR3 is TGTGCCATCGCTACTAGCGGGAGTAATACGCAGTATTTT.

This sequence joins TRBV10-3 and TRBJ2-3, with TRBD1 identical over 8 bases. CDR3 length: 15 amino acids. V shed 2 bases, J shed 6 bases, and the junction held 7 bases outside the gene matches. Germline V gene lookup returns CDR1 ENHRY and CDR2 SYGVKD. The CDR3 reads CAISEPGQAGDTQYF. The CDR3 DNA reads TGTGCCATCAGTGAGCCGGGACAGGCCGGGGATACGCAGTATTTT.

This clone was seen more than once but under ten times. The chain recombines TRBV4-1 with TRBJ1-5, with unresolved D. Trimming shortened V by 1 base and J by 5 bases, and 9 bases separated the two germline ends. CDR1 and CDR2 (germline): MGHRA, YSYEKL. The CDR3 sequence is 14 residues long. Here the CDR3 reads CASSQVAGDQPQHF. In DNA form, the CDR3 reads TGCGCCAGCAGCCAAGTGGCCGGAGATCAGCCCCAGCATTTT.

The V gene is TRBV7-8, the J gene TRBJ2-7, with TRBD1 matching 8 bases. This CDR3 contains 15 residues. In germline, CDR1 is SGHVS, CDR2 FQNEAQ. The V and J ends lost 5 bases and 5 bases, in that order; junction bases with no gene match: 11. The CDR3 sequence is CASSGNGQGAHEQYF. The DNA of the CDR3 is TGTGCCAGCAGCGGTAACGGACAGGGTGCCCACGAGCAGTACTTC. Full variable domain (missing parts from reference TRBV7-8 and TRBJ2-7): GAGVSQSPRYKVAKRGQDVALRCDPISGHVSLFWYQQALGQGPEFLTYFQNEAQLDKSGLPSDRFFAERPEGSVSTLKIQRTQQEDSAVYLCASSGNGQGAHEQYFGPGTRLTVT.

J is TRBJ2-1 and V is TRBV7-9; no clear D gene. The germline CDR1 and CDR2 sequences are SEHNR and FQNEAQ (reference sequence). The CDR3 consists of 16 residues. Trimming stripped 0 bases from V and 12 bases from J, with 21 bases between. The CDR3 reads CASSLAGFGRKYWQFF. The CDR3 DNA sequence: TGTGCCAGCAGCTTAGCCGGGTTCGGTCGTAAGTATTGGCAGTTCTTC.

CDR3 nucleotide sequence: TGTGCCAGCAGGACATCGAGAGATACGCAGTATTTT. It translates to CASRTSRDTQYF. The chain is built from TRBV7-2 and TRBJ2-3; D gene ambiguous. Germline CDR1 reads SGHTA; CDR2 reads FQGNSA. Trimming took 6 bases from V and 5 from J, leaving 9 bases between them. The CDR3 is 12 residues long.

The rearrangement links TRBV2 to TRBJ2-3; 9 nucleotides align to TRBD2. Trimming cost V 7 bases and J 1 base; bases outside gene matches: 12. The CDR3 extends over 17 amino acids. Germline values: CDR1 SNHLY, CDR2 FYNNEI. In DNA form, the CDR3 reads TGTGCCAGCATCGACCCTAGCGGGGTGGGGGGCACAGATACGCAGTATTTT. Translating gives CASIDPSGVGGTDTQYF.

The chain combines TRBV6-5 with TRBJ2-5, with 8 bases aligning to TRBD1. The CDR3 extends over 16 amino acids. CDR1 and CDR2 (germline): MNHEY, SVGAGI. V gave up 2 bases and J gave up 0 bases; unmatched junction bases: 5. The CDR3 spells CASSYTPTGDQETQYF. The CDR3 nucleotides read TGTGCCAGCAGTTACACACCGACAGGGGACCAAGAGACCCAGTACTTC.

This chain links TRBV30 with TRBJ2-5; 9 nucleotides match TRBD2. Germline-derived CDR1 and CDR2 are GTSNPN and SVGIG (reference sequence). The CDR3 covers 16 residues. Trimming cost V 1 base and J 1 base; bases outside gene matches: 7. CDR3 loop: CAWSELTSGVQETQYF. CDR3 DNA: TGTGCCTGGAGTGAGTTGACTAGCGGAGTCCAAGAGACCCAGTACTTC.

The rearrangement joins TRBV7-6 to TRBJ1-5; maybe TRBD1 (5 bases). This CDR3 contains 14 residues. CDR1 is SGHVS and CDR2 is FNYEAQ in the germline V gene. The V and J ends lost 5 bases and 5 bases respectively, with 13 bases between them. CDR3 nucleotide sequence: TGTGCCAGCAGCCCCCAGGGTTCCGATCAGCCCCAGCATTTT. Protein product: CASSPQGSDQPQHF. Looking up the rest from reference TRBV7-6 and TRBJ1-5 gives the full variable domain: GAGVSQSPRYKVTKRGQDVALRCDPISGHVSLYWYRQALGQGPEFLTYFNYEAQQDKSGLPNDRFSAERPEGSISTLTIQRTEQRDSAMYRCASSPQGSDQPQHFGDGTRLSIL.

V usage is TRBV29-1 and J usage is TRBJ2-7, with D perhaps matching TRBD1 (6 bases). The V gene lost 4 bases and the J gene lost 3 bases, with 13 bases spanning the gap. The CDR3 runs 13 residues. Germline V gives CDR1 SQVTM, CDR2 ANQGSEA. CDR3 residues: CSVVVGAIYEQYF. The CDR3 DNA reads as TGCAGCGTTGTCGTGGGGGCCATCTACGAGCAGTACTTC.

V usage is TRBV7-9 and J usage is TRBJ2-5; TRBD2 aligns across 9 bases. Germline trimming cut 4 bases from V and 6 bases from J; bases unmatched to any gene: 6. The CDR3 extends over 14 amino acids. The germline V gene encodes CDR1 SEHNR and CDR2 FQNEAQ (reference sequence). CDR3 sequence (DNA): TGTGCCAGCAGCTCCGGGACTAGCTCGAAGACCCAGTACTTC. Its translation is CASSSGTSSKTQYF. Based on the CDR3 plus reference TRBV7-9 and TRBJ2-5, the full variable domain is DTGVSQNPRHKITKRGQNVTFRCDPISEHNRLYWYRQTLGQGPEFLTYFQNEAQLEKSRLLSDRFSAERPKGSFSTLEIQRTEQGDSAMYLCASSSGTSSKTQYFGPGTRLLVL.

The genes are TRBV5-1 and TRBJ2-1, with 11 bases that match TRBD2. V trimming: 3 bases; J trimming: 10 bases; junction bases outside the gene matches: 6. From germline, CDR1 is SGHRS and CDR2 YFSETQ. The CDR3 is made up of 14 amino acids. This CDR3 is CASSSEASGREQFF. The CDR3 nucleotides are TGCGCCAGCAGCTCCGAGGCTAGCGGGAGGGAGCAGTTCTTC.

This chain uses TRBV9 with TRBJ2-2; D perhaps matches TRBD1 (6 bases). CDR1 and CDR2 (germline): SGDLS, YYNGEE. This CDR3 spans 16 amino acids. Deletions cut 5 bases from V and 0 bases from J, with 14 bases between. The DNA of the CDR3 is TGTGCCAGCAGGGGGGCATCGAGTGCGAACACCGGGGAGCTGTTTTTT. Protein product: CASRGASSANTGELFF.

The rearrangement uses TRBV28 and TRBJ2-1; TRBD2 aligns across 9 bases. Germline CDR1 MDHEN, CDR2 SYDVKM. This CDR3 is built from 16 residues. Trimming at V came to 6 bases and at J to 3 bases, leaving 9 bases not matched to a gene. Here the CDR3 DNA reads TGTGCCAGCAGCCCACCGGGACTAGCTTTCTACAATGAGCAGTTCTTC. This translates into CASSPPGLAFYNEQFF.

The chain couples TRBV6-1 to TRBJ2-7; D gene uncertain. V lost 6 bases and J 3 bases, leaving 6 bases between the germline ends. This CDR3 has 11 residues. Germline CDR1 MNHNS, CDR2 SASEGT. CDR3: CASRVGYEQYF. DNA of the CDR3: TGTGCCAGCAGGGTCGGCTACGAGCAGTACTTC.

In DNA form, the CDR3 reads TGTGCTTGGTCCGCGGAGAACACTGAAGCTTTCTTT. The encoded protein is CAWSAENTEAFF. The chain links TRBV30 to TRBJ1-1; D is uncertain. The CDR3 runs 12 residues. CDR1 GTSNPN and CDR2 SVGIG come from the germline V gene (reference sequence). Full variable domain (remainder filled in from reference TRBV30 and TRBJ1-1): SQTIHQWPATLVQPVGSPLSLECTVEGTSNPNLYWYRQAAGRGLQLLFYSVGIGQISSEVPQNLSASRPQDRQFILSSKKLLLSDSGFYLCAWSAENTEAFFGQGTRLTVV.

This rearrangement joins TRBV7-2 to TRBJ2-2, with TRBD2 matching 10 bases. The CDR3 consists of 15 residues. Germline V gene data show CDR1 as SGHTA and CDR2 as FQGNSA. After removal of 4 bases from V and 5 bases from J, the junction contained 4 bases not matched to a gene. CDR3 region: CASSSETSGTGELFF. CDR3 bases: TGTGCCAGCAGCTCAGAGACTAGCGGGACCGGGGAGCTGTTTTTT. Complete variable domain (other parts from reference TRBV7-2 and TRBJ2-2): GAGVSQSPSNKVTEKGKDVELRCDPISGHTALYWYRQSLGQGLEFLIYFQGNSAPDKSGLPSDRFSAERTGGSVSTLTIQRTQQEDSAVYLCASSSETSGTGELFFGEGSRLTVL.

In DNA, the CDR3 is TGTGCCAGCAGACTAGCGGAGAGCTCCTACGAGCAGTACTTC. It specifies CASRLAESSYEQYF. The genes are TRBV6-1 and TRBJ2-7; 8 positions match TRBD2. The CDR3 contains 14 residues. Trimming took 6 bases from V and 0 from J; bases not matched to a gene: 4. Per the germline V gene, CDR1 is MNHNS and CDR2 is SASEGT.

The V and J genes are TRBV6-1 and TRBJ2-3, with 12 nucleotides matching TRBD2. Looked up from germline, CDR1 is MNHNS and CDR2 is SASEGT. With 8 bases clipped from V and 5 bases from J, the junction kept 8 bases outside the gene matches. The CDR3 is made up of 15 amino acids. The CDR3 coding sequence is TGTGCCAGCCCCGATCTAGCGGGAGGGGAAGATACGCAGTATTTT. Protein product: CASPDLAGGEDTQYF.

The chain is built from TRBV30 and TRBJ1-1; maybe TRBD1 (6 bases). From germline, CDR1 is GTSNPN and CDR2 SVGIG (reference sequence). The V and J ends lost 3 bases and 3 bases respectively, with 14 bases between them. The CDR3 runs to 14 residues. In nucleotides, the CDR3 is TGTGCCTGGAGGGGGGCCCCAGTCGACACTGAAGCTTTCTTT. It yields the protein CAWRGAPVDTEAFF.

This clone occurred once. The chain employs TRBV7-9 and TRBJ1-2, with D perhaps matching TRBD1 (6 bases). Germline V gene lookup returns CDR1 SEHNR and CDR2 FQNEAQ (reference sequence). Trimming took 5 bases from V and 2 from J, leaving 12 bases between them. This CDR3 region has 14 residues. The CDR3 nucleotides are TGTGCCAGCAGCCTAGGACAGCTGAACTATGGCTACACCTTC. Residues: CASSLGQLNYGYTF.

This clone has only one observation. The rearrangement links TRBV19 to TRBJ2-1; 11 nucleotides agree with TRBD2. The CDR3 spans 17 residues. Germline CDR1 reads LNHDA; CDR2 reads SQIVND (reference sequence). J was trimmed by 1 base and V by 3 bases; bases with no gene match: 5. The CDR3 sequence: CASSIRLAGQSYNEQFF. DNA for the CDR3: TGTGCCAGTAGTATCCGACTAGCGGGACAGTCCTACAATGAGCAGTTCTTC.

The gene calls are TRBV29-1 and TRBJ2-1, with 10 bases identical to TRBD1. V trimming: 3 bases; J trimming: 3 bases; junction bases outside the gene matches: 5. Germline loops: CDR1 SQVTM, CDR2 ANQGSEA. This CDR3 is 15 amino acids long. The CDR3 DNA reads as TGCAGCGTTGACCCCGGGACAGGGGTCTACAATGAGCAGTTCTTC. As protein: CSVDPGTGVYNEQFF.

The chain has TRBV2 and TRBJ1-4; TRBD1 is a possible D gene (6 bases). Per the germline V gene, CDR1 is SNHLY and CDR2 is FYNNEI. With 5 bases removed from V and 0 bases from J, the gap between germline ends came to 7 bases. This CDR3 is built from 14 residues. The DNA of the CDR3 is TGTGCCAGCAGTAGGACAGCAACTAATGAAAAACTGTTTTTT. Translating gives CASSRTATNEKLFF. Based on the CDR3 plus reference TRBV2 and TRBJ1-4, the full variable domain is EPEVTQTPSHQVTQMGQEVILRCVPISNHLYFYWYRQILGQKVEFLVSFYNNEISEKSEIFDDQFSVERPDGSNFTLKIRSTKLEDSAMYFCASSRTATNEKLFFGSGTQLSVL.

This chain joins TRBV11-3 and TRBJ2-1; 9 nucleotides align to TRBD2. CDR1 and CDR2 from the germline V gene are SGHNT and YENEEA. The CDR3 contains 15 residues. V lost 6 bases to trimming and J lost 3 bases; unmatched junction nucleotides: 6. The CDR3 DNA sequence: TGTGCCAGCAGTCCGAGACTAGCGGACTACAATGAGCAGTTCTTC. Encoded protein: CASSPRLADYNEQFF.

This clone came up once. The chain joins TRBV19 to TRBJ1-5; D is unclear. Trimming pared 7 bases from V and 1 base from J, leaving 8 bases between. The CDR3 runs to 13 residues. Germline V gene sequence: CDR1 LNHDA, CDR2 SQIVND (reference sequence). Written as DNA, the CDR3 is TGTGCCAGTAAGGTCGGGAGCAATCAGCCCCAGCATTTT. It translates to CASKVGSNQPQHF.